The present entry profiles one T cell receptor (beta chain) with its context. Antigen unknown. Germline V gene data show CDR1 as SGHVS and CDR2 as FQNEAQ. The CDR3 contains 16 residues. V was pared by 4 bases and J by 2 bases, with 9 bases of the junction left unmatched. Unsorted PBMCs provided DNA that was sequenced on ten immunoSEQ deep assay plates. The repertoire was sequenced with immunoSEQ multiplex PCR; TCRdb's copy has only in-frame clones and lacks some. The sample has approximately 480,000 clones, 75% to 80% seen once. This sample was taken from a study of shared clonotypes between healthy human individuals. Study-level background: The people who gave samples were two women and a few men aged 18 to 49. Overall study results and limits: Blood was the sole source, and tissue repertoires probably differ.

This sequence originates from a woman aged 35 to 49 in good health. Some clones in this sample may be carry-over from other donors' samples. The sequenced sample consisted of PBMCs. This chain connects TRBV7-8 to TRBJ2-7; 9 bases agree with TRBD2. The CDR3 region has the DNA TGTGCCAGCAGCTCTTATAGCGGGAGAAATGCCTACGAGCAGTACTTC. This encodes CASSSYSGRNAYEQYF.